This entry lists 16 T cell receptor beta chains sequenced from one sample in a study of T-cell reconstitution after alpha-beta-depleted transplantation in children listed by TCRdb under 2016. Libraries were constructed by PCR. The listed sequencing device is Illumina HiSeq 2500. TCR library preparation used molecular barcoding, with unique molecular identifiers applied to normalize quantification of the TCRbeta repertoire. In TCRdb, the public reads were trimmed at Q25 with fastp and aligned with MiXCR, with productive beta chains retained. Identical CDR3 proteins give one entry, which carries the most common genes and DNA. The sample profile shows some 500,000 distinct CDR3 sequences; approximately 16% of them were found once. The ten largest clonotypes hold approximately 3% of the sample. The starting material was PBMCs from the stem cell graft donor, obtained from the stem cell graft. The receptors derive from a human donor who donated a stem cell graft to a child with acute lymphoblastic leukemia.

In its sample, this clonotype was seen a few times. The DNA of the CDR3 is TGTGCCAGCAGCCCACAGGGGCCGACTAATGAAAAACTGTTTTTT. The encoded protein is CASSPQGPTNEKLFF. The rearrangement uses TRBV7-9 and TRBJ1-4; 7 bases line up with TRBD1. Trimming removed 5 bases from V and 2 bases from J; junction bases left unmatched: 5. The CDR3 totals 15 residues. Germline CDR1 reads SEHNR; CDR2 reads FQNEAQ (reference sequence).

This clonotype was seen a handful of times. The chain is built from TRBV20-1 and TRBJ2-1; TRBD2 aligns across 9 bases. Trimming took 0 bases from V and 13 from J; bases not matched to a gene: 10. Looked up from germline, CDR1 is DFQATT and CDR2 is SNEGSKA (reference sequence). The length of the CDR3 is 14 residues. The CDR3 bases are TGCAGTGCTAGAGAGGCGACTAGCGGAGCGTCCCAGTTCTTC. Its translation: CSAREATSGASQFF.

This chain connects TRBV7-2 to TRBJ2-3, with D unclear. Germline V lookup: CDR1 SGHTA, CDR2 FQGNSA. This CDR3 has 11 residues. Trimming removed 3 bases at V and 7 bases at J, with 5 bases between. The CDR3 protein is CASSLRYTQYF. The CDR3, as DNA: TGTGCCAGCAGCTTGAGATATACGCAGTATTTT.

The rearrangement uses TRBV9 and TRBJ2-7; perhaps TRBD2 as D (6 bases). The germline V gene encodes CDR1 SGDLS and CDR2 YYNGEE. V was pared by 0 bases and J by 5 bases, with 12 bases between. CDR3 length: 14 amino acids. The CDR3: CASSVDLATHEQYF. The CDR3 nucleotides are TGTGCCAGCAGCGTAGACCTAGCGACCCACGAGCAGTACTTC.

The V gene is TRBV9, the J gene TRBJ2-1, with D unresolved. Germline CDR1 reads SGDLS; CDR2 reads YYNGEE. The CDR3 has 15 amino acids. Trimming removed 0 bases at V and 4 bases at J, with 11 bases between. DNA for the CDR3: TGTGCCAGCAGCGTAGATGGGTCCGGTTACAATGAGCAGTTCTTC. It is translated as CASSVDGSGYNEQFF. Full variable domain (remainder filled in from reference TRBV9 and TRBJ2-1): DSGVTQTPKHLITATGQRVTLRCSPRSGDLSVYWYQQSLDQGLQFLIQYYNGEERAKGNILERFSAQQFPDLHSELNLSSLELGDSALYFCASSVDGSGYNEQFFGPGTRLTVL.

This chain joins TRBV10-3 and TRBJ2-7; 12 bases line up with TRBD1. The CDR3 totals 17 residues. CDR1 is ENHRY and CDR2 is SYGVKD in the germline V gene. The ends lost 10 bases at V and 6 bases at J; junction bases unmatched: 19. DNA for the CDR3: TGTGCCACCCTACGGGACAGGGGGCGCATCGGTATGGGCGAGCAGTACTTC. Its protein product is CATLRDRGRIGMGEQYF.

CDR3 DNA: TGTGCCAGCAGTTTATTATGGGAGGGCTTCCGAAATGAGCAGTTCTTC. It encodes CASSLLWEGFRNEQFF. The chain links TRBV12-3 or TRBV12-4 to TRBJ2-1; 7 nucleotides line up with TRBD2. The CDR3 has 16 residues. V lost 2 bases to trimming and J lost 7 bases; unmatched junction nucleotides: 11.

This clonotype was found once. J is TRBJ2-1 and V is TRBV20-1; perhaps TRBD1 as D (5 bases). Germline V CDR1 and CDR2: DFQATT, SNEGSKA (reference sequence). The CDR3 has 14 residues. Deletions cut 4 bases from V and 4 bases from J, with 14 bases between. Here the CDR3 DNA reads TGCAGTGCTAACCAGTTAGGGGTATACAATGAGCAGTTCTTC. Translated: CSANQLGVYNEQFF.

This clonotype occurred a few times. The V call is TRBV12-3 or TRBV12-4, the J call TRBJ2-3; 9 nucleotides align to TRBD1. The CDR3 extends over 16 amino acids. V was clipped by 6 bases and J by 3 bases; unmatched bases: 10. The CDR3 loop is CASRARDRARTDTQYF. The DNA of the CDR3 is TGTGCCAGCAGGGCCCGGGACAGGGCTCGTACAGATACGCAGTATTTT.

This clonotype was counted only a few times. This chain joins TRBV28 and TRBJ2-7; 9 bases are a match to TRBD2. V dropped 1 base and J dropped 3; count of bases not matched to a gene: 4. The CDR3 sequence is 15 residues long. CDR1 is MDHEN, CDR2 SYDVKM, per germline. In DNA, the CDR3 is TGTGCCAGCAGTTTATTACAGCGGGAGGACTACGAGCAGTACTTC. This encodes CASSLLQREDYEQYF.

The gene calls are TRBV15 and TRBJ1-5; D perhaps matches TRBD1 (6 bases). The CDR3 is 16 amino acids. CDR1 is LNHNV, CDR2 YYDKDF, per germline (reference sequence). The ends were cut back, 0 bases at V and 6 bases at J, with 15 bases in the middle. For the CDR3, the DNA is TGTGCCACCAGCAGAGATAGGCAGGGGATCCCTCAGCCCCAGCATTTT. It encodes CATSRDRQGIPQPQHF.

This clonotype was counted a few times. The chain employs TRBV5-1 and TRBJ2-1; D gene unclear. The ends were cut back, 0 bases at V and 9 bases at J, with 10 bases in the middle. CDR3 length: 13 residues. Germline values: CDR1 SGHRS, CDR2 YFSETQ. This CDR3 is CASSLDPHSEQFF. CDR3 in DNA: TGCGCCAGCAGCTTGGACCCCCACAGTGAGCAGTTCTTC.

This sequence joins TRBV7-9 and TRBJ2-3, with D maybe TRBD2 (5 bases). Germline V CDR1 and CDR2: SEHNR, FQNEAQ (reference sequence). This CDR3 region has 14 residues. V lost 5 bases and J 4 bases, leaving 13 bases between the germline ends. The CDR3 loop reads CASSPALGADTQYF. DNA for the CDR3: TGTGCCAGCAGCCCCGCCCTCGGGGCAGATACGCAGTATTTT.

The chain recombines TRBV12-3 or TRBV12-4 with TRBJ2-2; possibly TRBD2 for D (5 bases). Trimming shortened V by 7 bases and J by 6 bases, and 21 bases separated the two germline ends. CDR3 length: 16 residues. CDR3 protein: CASTPYRGGPPGELFF. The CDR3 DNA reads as TGTGCCAGCACCCCTTACCGCGGAGGCCCGCCCGGGGAGCTGTTTTTT.

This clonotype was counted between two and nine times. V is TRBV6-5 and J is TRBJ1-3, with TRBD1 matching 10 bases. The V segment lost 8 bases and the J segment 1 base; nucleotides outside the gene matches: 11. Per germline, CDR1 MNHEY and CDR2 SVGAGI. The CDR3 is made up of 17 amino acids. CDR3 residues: CASGNRDRGKSGNTIYF. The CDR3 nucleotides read TGTGCCAGCGGTAACCGGGACAGGGGTAAATCTGGAAACACCATATATTTT.

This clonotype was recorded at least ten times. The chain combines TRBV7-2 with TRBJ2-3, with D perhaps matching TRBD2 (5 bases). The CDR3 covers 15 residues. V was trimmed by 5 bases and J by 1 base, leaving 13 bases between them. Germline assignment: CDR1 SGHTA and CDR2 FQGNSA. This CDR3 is CASSPGISGTDTQYF. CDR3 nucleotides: TGTGCCAGCAGCCCGGGGATTAGCGGCACAGATACGCAGTATTTT.